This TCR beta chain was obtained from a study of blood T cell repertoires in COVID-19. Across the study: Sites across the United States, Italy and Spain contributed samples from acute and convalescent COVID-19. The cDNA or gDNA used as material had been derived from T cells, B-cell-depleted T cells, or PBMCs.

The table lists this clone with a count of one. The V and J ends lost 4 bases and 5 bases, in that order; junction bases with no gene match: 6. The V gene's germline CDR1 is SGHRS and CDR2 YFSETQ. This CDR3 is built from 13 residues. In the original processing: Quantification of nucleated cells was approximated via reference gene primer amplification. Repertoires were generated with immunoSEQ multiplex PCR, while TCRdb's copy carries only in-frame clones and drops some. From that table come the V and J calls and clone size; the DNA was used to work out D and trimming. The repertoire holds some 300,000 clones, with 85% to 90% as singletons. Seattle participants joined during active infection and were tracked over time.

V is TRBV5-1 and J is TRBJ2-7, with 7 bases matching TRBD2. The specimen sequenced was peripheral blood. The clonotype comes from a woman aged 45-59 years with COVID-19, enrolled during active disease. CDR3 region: CASSLWTSNEQYF. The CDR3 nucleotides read TGCGCCAGCAGCCTCTGGACTAGTAACGAGCAGTACTTC.